This T cell receptor (beta chain) was recovered during a study of blood T cell repertoires in COVID-19. Assay: immunoSEQ multiplex PCR; the TCRdb copy retains only in-frame clones and omits some. The repertoire holds 50,000 to 65,000 clones, with over 70% as singletons. The CDR3 covers 16 residues. Germline V gene sequence: CDR1 SGHDT, CDR2 YYEEEE. The V gene lost 2 bases and the J gene lost 0 bases, with 12 bases spanning the gap. The V and J genes are TRBV5-6 and TRBJ2-1; no reliable D call. The source is a human donor in a cohort sampled during active COVID-19. Source material: peripheral blood. Here the CDR3 reads CASSLSPSSSYNEQFF. The CDR3 DNA reads as TGTGCCAGCAGCTTATCACCATCCAGCTCCTACAATGAGCAGTTCTTC.